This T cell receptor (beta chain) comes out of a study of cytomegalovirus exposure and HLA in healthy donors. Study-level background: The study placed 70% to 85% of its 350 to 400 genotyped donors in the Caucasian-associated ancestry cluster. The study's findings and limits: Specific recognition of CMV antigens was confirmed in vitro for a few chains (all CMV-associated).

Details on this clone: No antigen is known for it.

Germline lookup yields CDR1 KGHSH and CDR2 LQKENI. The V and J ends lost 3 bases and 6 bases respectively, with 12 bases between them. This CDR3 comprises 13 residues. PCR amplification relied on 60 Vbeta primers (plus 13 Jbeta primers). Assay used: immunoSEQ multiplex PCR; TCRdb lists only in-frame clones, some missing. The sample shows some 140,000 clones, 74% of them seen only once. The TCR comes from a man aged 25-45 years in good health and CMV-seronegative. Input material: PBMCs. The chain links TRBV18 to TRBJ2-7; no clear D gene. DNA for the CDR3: TGTGCCAGCTCACCGTCAGGATCGATCGAGCAGTACTTC. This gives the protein CASSPSGSIEQYF.